Presented here are 20 T cell receptor beta chains from one specimen sequenced in a study of CD8 T cells in Susac syndrome. The RNA, about 0.5 to 1 ug, was put through reverse transcription using random hexamers. TCRdb analysed the immunoSEQ multiplex PCR reads with MiXCR anew, one entry per CDR3 protein. The sample consists of about 300,000 distinct CDR3 sequences, around 89% of them appearing once. Sequenced input: CD8+ T cells from PBMCs. These receptors were taken from a human donor with multiple sclerosis.

In its sample, this clonotype was seen once. CDR3 amino acids: CASSQAGSSGGPSTDTQYF. The CDR3 DNA is TGTGCCAGCAGCCAAGCTGGGAGTAGCGGGGGCCCTAGCACAGATACGCAGTATTTT. The J gene is TRBJ2-3, the V gene TRBV4-2; 9 bases map to TRBD2. V gave up 1 base and J gave up 0 bases; unmatched junction bases: 11. The CDR3 contains 19 residues. The germline gives CDR1 LGHNA, CDR2 YNFKEQ.

This chain connects TRBV7-9 to TRBJ1-2; possible D gene TRBD1, 5 bases. There are 14 residues in the CDR3. Germline assignment: CDR1 SEHNR and CDR2 FQNEAQ (reference sequence). Trimming removed 7 bases from V and 2 bases from J, with 14 bases in between. The CDR3 DNA reads TGTGCCAGCATCACCTTCGGGACCAACTATGGCTACACCTTC. Its translation is CASITFGTNYGYTF.

This sequence joins TRBV6-1 and TRBJ2-3; D possibly matches TRBD1 or TRBD2 (5 bases each). Looked up from germline, CDR1 is MNHNS and CDR2 is SASEGT. The V end lost 7 bases, the J end lost 4 bases, and 15 bases lay between the germline ends. The length of the CDR3 is 14 residues. CDR3 nucleotides: TGTGCCAGCATGAAAGGGGCGGGCGCAGATACGCAGTATTTT. Translated: CASMKGAGADTQYF.

The chain couples TRBV29-1 to TRBJ2-5; 14 nucleotides match TRBD2. After removal of 3 bases from V and 1 base from J, the junction contained 4 bases not matched to a gene. The germline V gene encodes CDR1 SQVTM and CDR2 ANQGSEA. The CDR3 extends over 16 amino acids. CDR3 sequence: CSVDSGLAGVQETQYF. The CDR3 coding sequence is TGCAGCGTTGATTCGGGACTAGCGGGGGTCCAAGAGACCCAGTACTTC. The full variable domain, with the rest looked up from reference TRBV29-1 and TRBJ2-5, is SAVISQKPSRDICQRGTSLTIQCQVDSQVTMMFWYRQQPGQSLTLIATANQGSEATYESGFVIDKFPISRPNLTFSTLTVSNMSPEDSSIYLCSVDSGLAGVQETQYFGPGTRLLVL.

The DNA of the CDR3 is TGTGCCAGCAGCCAGCTGGGGACAGGGGGCGATGAGCAGTTCTTC. Protein: CASSQLGTGGDEQFF. The gene calls are TRBV7-9 and TRBJ2-1; TRBD1 aligns across 12 bases. CDR1 and CDR2 from the germline V gene are SEHNR and FQNEAQ (reference sequence). CDR3 size: 15 residues. V shed 5 bases, J shed 8 bases, and the junction held 7 bases outside the gene matches. Together with reference TRBV7-9 and TRBJ2-1, the CDR3 gives the full variable domain: DTGVSQNPRHKITKRGQNVTFRCDPISEHNRLYWYRQTLGQGPEFLTYFQNEAQLEKSRLLSDRFSAERPKGSFSTLEIQRTEQGDSAMYLCASSQLGTGGDEQFFGPGTRLTVL.

The rearrangement joins TRBV9 to TRBJ2-1; TRBD1 agrees at 11 bases. The CDR3 sequence is 21 residues long. Germline V gene data show CDR1 as SGDLS and CDR2 as YYNGEE. The junction had 17 bases not matched to a gene; V was cut back by 3 bases and J by 0 bases. CDR3 region: CASSDPVPGQGEEGSYNEQFF. The CDR3 DNA reads as TGTGCCAGCAGCGACCCGGTTCCGGGACAGGGGGAAGAGGGCTCCTACAATGAGCAGTTCTTC.

This clonotype was counted between two and nine times. The chain is built from TRBV27 and TRBJ2-1, with 14 nucleotides matching TRBD2. The CDR3 spans 15 residues. Germline V lookup: CDR1 MNHEY, CDR2 SMNVEV (reference sequence). The V and J ends lost 6 bases and 9 bases, in that order; junction bases with no gene match: 7. The CDR3 sequence: CASSPGLAGEAEQFF. The CDR3 nucleotides read TGTGCCAGCAGCCCGGGACTAGCGGGAGAAGCTGAGCAGTTCTTC.

This clonotype came up once. V gene TRBV6-5 combines with J gene TRBJ2-7; TRBD2 agrees at 7 bases. Trimming removed 1 base from V and 9 bases from J; junction bases left unmatched: 3. The CDR3 loop spans 12 amino acids. Germline V gives CDR1 MNHEY, CDR2 SVGAGI. The CDR3 here is CASSYYRGVQYF. The CDR3 DNA sequence: TGTGCCAGCAGTTACTACCGGGGGGTGCAGTACTTC.

The chain joins TRBV6-4 to TRBJ2-1; perhaps TRBD1 as D (7 bases). This CDR3 has 15 amino acids. The V end lost 8 bases, the J end lost 8 bases, and 22 bases lay between the germline ends. Germline CDR1 is MRHNA and CDR2 is SNTAGT. CDR3 sequence (DNA): TGTGCCAGCTCCCTCGGGCTAGCGCAGGGGGATGAGCAGTTCTTC. Translated: CASSLGLAQGDEQFF.

The V call is TRBV7-9, the J call TRBJ1-5; D might be TRBD1 (5 bases). V lost 4 bases, J lost 0 bases, and 10 bases lay in between. CDR1 and CDR2 from the germline V gene are SEHNR and FQNEAQ (reference sequence). The CDR3 is made up of 15 amino acids. CDR3 residues: CASSSTVYSNQPQHF. CDR3 coding DNA: TGTGCCAGCAGCTCGACAGTTTATAGCAATCAGCCCCAGCATTTT.

The chain employs TRBV6-1 and TRBJ2-4; tentative D call: TRBD1 (5 bases). This CDR3 region has 14 residues. The ends were cut back, 1 base at V and 6 bases at J, with 10 bases in the middle. CDR1 is MNHNS and CDR2 is SASEGT in the germline V gene. For the CDR3, the DNA is TGTGCCAGCAGTGAAGTAGGGGTGCTAAACATTCAGTACTTC. Translated: CASSEVGVLNIQYF.

The chain recombines TRBV30 with TRBJ2-2; possibly TRBD1 for D (6 bases). Germline loops: CDR1 GTSNPN, CDR2 SVGIG (reference sequence). With 2 bases removed from V and 3 bases from J, the gap between germline ends came to 10 bases. The CDR3 runs 14 residues. CDR3 protein: CAWSTGLDTGELFF. CDR3 DNA: TGTGCCTGGAGTACAGGGTTGGACACCGGGGAGCTGTTTTTT.

The chain links TRBV12-3 or TRBV12-4 to TRBJ2-7; D perhaps matches TRBD1 (6 bases). The V and J ends lost 3 bases and 3 bases respectively, with 15 bases between them. The CDR3 has 15 amino acids. CDR3 protein: CASSLETGPFYEQYF. CDR3 sequence (DNA): TGTGCCAGCAGTTTGGAAACAGGGCCTTTCTACGAGCAGTACTTC.

This chain links TRBV13 with TRBJ2-1, with 7 bases fitting TRBD2. Per the germline V gene, CDR1 is PRHDT and CDR2 is FYEKMQ (reference sequence). CDR3 size: 15 residues. The V segment lost 5 bases and the J segment 7 bases; nucleotides outside the gene matches: 11. In DNA form, the CDR3 reads TGTGCCAGCAGCCTCTCTAGCGGAACCGGGAATGAGCAGTTCTTC. It specifies CASSLSSGTGNEQFF. Based on the CDR3 plus reference TRBV13 and TRBJ2-1, the full variable domain is AAGVIQSPRHLIKEKRETATLKCYPIPRHDTVYWYQQGPGQDPQFLISFYEKMQSDKGSIPDRFSAQQFSDYHSELNMSSLELGDSALYFCASSLSSGTGNEQFFGPGTRLTVL.

Concerning this clonotype itself: Germline and junction disagree at one end, which may indicate a read error. This chain connects TRBV14 to TRBJ1-3; weak D call: TRBD1 (6 bases). This CDR3 is built from 15 residues. The germline V gene has CDR1 SGHDN and CDR2 FVKESK. The CDR3 reads CASSQDSSSENTIYF. DNA for the CDR3: TGTGCCAGCAGCCAGGACAGTTCCTCTGAAAACACCATATATTTT.

This rearrangement joins TRBV7-9 to TRBJ1-2; D is unclear. V dropped 1 base and J dropped 8 bases, with 14 bases sitting between them. Germline V gene sequence: CDR1 SEHNR, CDR2 FQNEAQ (reference sequence). The CDR3 is 14 amino acids. In DNA form, the CDR3 reads TGTGCCAGCAGCTTAGTTGGCCTAGATATGGGCTACACCTTC. Its translation: CASSLVGLDMGYTF.

This clonotype has only one observation. The rearrangement joins TRBV4-3 to TRBJ2-7, with unresolved D. The V end was cut by 1 base, the J end by 4 bases, with 8 bases between. The CDR3 has 13 amino acids. Germline V lookup: CDR1 LGHNA, CDR2 YSLEER. CDR3 protein: CASSQGGPYEQYF. The CDR3 coding sequence is TGCGCCAGCAGCCAAGGTGGGCCGTACGAGCAGTACTTC.

The chain combines TRBV5-1 with TRBJ2-1, with no clear D. Trimming cost V 0 bases and J 8 bases, with 18 bases left between them. Looked up from germline, CDR1 is SGHRS and CDR2 is YFSETQ. The CDR3 totals 16 residues. CDR3: CASSLEAGSKSDEQFF. The CDR3 DNA follows: TGCGCCAGCAGCTTGGAGGCAGGATCAAAGTCCGATGAGCAGTTCTTC. The entire variable domain, with the rest obtained from reference TRBV5-1 and TRBJ2-1, is as follows: KAGVTQTPRYLIKTRGQQVTLSCSPISGHRSVSWYQQTPGQGLQFLFEYFSETQRNKGNFPGRFSGRQFSNSRSEMNVSTLELGDSALYLCASSLEAGSKSDEQFFGPGTRLTVL.

The chain joins TRBV4-2 to TRBJ1-4; D gene uncertain. The CDR3 is 15 residues long. V was cut by 0 bases and J by 0 bases, with 5 bases left in between. CDR1 is LGHNA, CDR2 YNFKEQ, per germline. The CDR3 sequence is CASSQEQATNEKLFF. CDR3 DNA sequence: TGTGCCAGCAGCCAAGAACAAGCAACTAATGAAAAACTGTTTTTT.

This clonotype has a handful of counts. V usage is TRBV4-1 and J usage is TRBJ2-7, with TRBD2 matching 7 bases. Germline V lookup: CDR1 MGHRA, CDR2 YSYEKL. This CDR3 spans 17 amino acids. Losses at the gene ends were 0 bases for V and 0 bases for J; bases not matched to a gene: 8. For the CDR3, the DNA is TGCGCCAGCAGCCAAGAGGATGGCGGGAGTGGCTCCTACGAGCAGTACTTC. It is translated as CASSQEDGGSGSYEQYF.